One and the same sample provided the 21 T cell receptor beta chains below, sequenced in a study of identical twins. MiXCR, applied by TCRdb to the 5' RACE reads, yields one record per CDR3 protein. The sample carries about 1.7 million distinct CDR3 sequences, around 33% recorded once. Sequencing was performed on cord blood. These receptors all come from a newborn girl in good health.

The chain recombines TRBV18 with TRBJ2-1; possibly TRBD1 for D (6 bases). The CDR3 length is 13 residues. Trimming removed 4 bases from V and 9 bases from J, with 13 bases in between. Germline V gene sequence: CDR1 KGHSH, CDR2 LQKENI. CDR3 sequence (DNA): TGTGCCAGCTCACGGGACATTCGCGGTGAGCAGTTCTTC. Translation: CASSRDIRGEQFF.

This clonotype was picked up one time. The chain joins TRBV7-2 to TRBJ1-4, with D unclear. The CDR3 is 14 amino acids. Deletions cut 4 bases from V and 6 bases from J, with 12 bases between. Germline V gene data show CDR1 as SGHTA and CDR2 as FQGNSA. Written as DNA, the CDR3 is TGTGCCAGCAGCTCGTCGGGGTTAGATGAAAAACTGTTTTTT. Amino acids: CASSSSGLDEKLFF.

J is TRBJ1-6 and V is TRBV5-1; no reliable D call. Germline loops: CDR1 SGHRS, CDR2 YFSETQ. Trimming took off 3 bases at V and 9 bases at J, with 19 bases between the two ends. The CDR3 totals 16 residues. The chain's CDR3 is CASSSGPGDGGSPLHF. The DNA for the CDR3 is TGCGCCAGCAGCTCCGGACCCGGCGATGGAGGTTCACCCCTCCACTTT.

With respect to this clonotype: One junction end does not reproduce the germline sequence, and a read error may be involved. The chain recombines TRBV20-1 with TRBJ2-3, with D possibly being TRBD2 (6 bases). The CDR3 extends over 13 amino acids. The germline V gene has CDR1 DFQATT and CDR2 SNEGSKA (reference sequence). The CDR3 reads CSARETSTDTRYF. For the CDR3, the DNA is TGCAGTGCTAGAGAAACTAGCACAGATACGCGGTATTTT.

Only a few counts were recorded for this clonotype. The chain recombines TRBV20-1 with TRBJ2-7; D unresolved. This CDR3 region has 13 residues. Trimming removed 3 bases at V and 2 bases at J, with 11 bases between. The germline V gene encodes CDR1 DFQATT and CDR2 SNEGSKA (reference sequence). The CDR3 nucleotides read TGCAGTGCTAGTGGCAGGCCAACCTACGAGCAGTACTTC. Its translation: CSASGRPTYEQYF.

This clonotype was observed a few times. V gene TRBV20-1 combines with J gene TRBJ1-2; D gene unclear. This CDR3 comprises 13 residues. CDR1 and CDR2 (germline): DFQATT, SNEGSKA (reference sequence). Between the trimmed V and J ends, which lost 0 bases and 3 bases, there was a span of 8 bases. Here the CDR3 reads CSARDLRYYGYTF. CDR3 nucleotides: TGCAGTGCTAGAGATCTTAGGTACTATGGCTACACCTTC.

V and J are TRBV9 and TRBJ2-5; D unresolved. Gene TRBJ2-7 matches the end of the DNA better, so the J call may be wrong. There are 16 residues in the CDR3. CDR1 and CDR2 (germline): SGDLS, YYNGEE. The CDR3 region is CASSVVIPGAFHEQYF. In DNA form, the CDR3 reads TGTGCCAGCAGCGTAGTGATCCCAGGAGCGTTCCACGAGCAGTACTTC.

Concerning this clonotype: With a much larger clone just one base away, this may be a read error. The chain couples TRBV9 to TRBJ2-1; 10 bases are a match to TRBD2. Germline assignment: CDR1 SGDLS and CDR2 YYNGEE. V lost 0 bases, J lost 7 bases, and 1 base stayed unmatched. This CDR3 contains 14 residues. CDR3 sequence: CASSVVAGGNEQFF. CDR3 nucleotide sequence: TGTGCCAGCAGCGTAGTAGCGGGGGGTAATGAGCAGTTCTTC.

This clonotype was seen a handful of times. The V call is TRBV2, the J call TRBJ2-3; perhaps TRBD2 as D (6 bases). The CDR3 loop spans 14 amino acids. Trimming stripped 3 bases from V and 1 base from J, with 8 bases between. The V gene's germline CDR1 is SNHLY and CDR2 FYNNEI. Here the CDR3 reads CASSDERGTDTQYF. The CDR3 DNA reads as TGTGCCAGCAGTGACGAGCGGGGCACAGATACGCAGTATTTT.

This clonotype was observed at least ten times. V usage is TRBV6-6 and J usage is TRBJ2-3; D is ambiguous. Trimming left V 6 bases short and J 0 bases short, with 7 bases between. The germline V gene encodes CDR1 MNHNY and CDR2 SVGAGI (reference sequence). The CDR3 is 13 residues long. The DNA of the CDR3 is TGTGCCAGCAGACTAACTAGCACAGATACGCAGTATTTT. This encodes CASRLTSTDTQYF.

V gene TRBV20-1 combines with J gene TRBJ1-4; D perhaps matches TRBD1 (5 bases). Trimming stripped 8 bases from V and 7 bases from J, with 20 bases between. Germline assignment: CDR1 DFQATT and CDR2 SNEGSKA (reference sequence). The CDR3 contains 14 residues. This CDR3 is CSLLRAGLGEKLFF. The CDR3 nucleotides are TGCAGTCTCCTCAGGGCAGGGTTAGGTGAAAAACTGTTTTTT.

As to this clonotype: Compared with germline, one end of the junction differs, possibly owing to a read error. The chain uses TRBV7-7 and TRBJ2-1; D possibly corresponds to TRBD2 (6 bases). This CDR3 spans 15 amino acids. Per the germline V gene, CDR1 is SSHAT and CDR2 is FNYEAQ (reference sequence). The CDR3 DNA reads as TGTGCTAGCAGCTCCGGTCGGGACTCCCACAATGAGCAGTTCTTC. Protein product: CASSSGRDSHNEQFF.

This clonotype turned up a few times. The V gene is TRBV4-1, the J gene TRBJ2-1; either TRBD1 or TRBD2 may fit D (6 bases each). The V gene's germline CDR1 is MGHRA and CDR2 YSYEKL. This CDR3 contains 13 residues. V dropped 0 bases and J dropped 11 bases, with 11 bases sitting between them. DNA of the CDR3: TGCGCCAGCAGCCAAGATTGGGGGGACAAGCAGTTCTTC. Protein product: CASSQDWGDKQFF.

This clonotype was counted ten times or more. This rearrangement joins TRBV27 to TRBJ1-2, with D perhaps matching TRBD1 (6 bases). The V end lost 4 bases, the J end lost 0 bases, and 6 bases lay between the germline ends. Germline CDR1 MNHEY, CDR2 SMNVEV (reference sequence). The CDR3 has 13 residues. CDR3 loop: CASSYRANYGYTF. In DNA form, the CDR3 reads TGTGCCAGCAGTTACAGGGCTAACTATGGCTACACCTTC.

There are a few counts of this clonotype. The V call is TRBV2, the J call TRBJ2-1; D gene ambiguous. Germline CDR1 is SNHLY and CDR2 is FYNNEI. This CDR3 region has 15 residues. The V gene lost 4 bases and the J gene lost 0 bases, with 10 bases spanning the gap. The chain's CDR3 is CASSGRTFSYNEQFF. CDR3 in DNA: TGTGCCAGCAGTGGACGCACGTTCTCCTACAATGAGCAGTTCTTC.

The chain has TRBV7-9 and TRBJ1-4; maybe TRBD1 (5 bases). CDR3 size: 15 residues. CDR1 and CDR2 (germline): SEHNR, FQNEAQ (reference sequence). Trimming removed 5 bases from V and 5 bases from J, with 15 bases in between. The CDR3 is CASSPPGPENEKLFF. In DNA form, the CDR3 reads TGTGCCAGCAGCCCGCCGGGGCCCGAAAATGAAAAACTGTTTTTT.

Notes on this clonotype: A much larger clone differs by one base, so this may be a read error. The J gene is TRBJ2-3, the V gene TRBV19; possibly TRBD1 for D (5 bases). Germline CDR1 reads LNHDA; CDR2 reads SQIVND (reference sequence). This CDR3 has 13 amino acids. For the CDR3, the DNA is TGTGCCGGTAGTATACAGGGCACAGATACGCAGTATTTT. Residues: CAGSIQGTDTQYF.

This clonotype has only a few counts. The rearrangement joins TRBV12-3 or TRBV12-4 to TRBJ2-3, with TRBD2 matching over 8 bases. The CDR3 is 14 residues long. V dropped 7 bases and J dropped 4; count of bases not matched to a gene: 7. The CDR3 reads CASNPGLVADTQYF. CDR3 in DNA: TGTGCCAGCAATCCGGGACTAGTGGCAGATACGCAGTATTTT.

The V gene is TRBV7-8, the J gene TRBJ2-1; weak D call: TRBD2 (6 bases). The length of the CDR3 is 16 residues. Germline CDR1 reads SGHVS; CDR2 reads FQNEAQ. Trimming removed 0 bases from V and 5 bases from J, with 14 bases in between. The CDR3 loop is CASSLATGGVDNEQFF. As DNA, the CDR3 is TGTGCCAGCAGCTTAGCGACGGGCGGGGTGGACAATGAGCAGTTCTTC.

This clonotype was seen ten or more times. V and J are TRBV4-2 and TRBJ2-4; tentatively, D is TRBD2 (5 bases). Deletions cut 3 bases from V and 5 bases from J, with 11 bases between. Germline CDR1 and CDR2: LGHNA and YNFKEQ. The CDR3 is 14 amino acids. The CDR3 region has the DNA TGTGCCAGCAGCCAGAGTGTGCGGGAAAACATTCAGTACTTC. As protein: CASSQSVRENIQYF.

The CDR3 protein is CASSSAGFVNTEAFF. The DNA for the CDR3 is TGTGCCAGCAGTTCCGCAGGGTTCGTGAACACTGAAGCTTTCTTT. The rearrangement joins TRBV28 to TRBJ1-1, with D possibly TRBD1 on 5 matching bases. Per germline, CDR1 MDHEN and CDR2 SYDVKM. CDR3 length: 15 residues. Trimming removed 4 bases at V and 0 bases at J, with 12 bases between.